The 18 T cell receptor beta chains below all came from one sample that was sequenced in a study of T cell responses to AZD1222 COVID-19 vaccine. TCRdb's table, derived via immunoSEQ multiplex PCR, lists solely in-frame clones and lacks some. Here the sample spans about 120,000 clones, 88% being singletons. Here the sequenced sample was peripheral blood, taken on day 0 of AZD1222 vaccination. The receptors originated from an adult in good health.

This clone was seen a single time. The V gene is TRBV28, the J gene TRBJ1-1, with TRBD1 identical over 8 bases. The germline V gene has CDR1 MDHEN and CDR2 SYDVKM. The CDR3 is made up of 17 amino acids. Trimming cost V 5 bases and J 6 bases; bases outside gene matches: 17. This CDR3 reads CASSGWGQATGRAEAFF. CDR3 DNA sequence: TGTGCCAGCAGTGGATGGGGACAGGCCACAGGGAGGGCTGAAGCTTTCTTT. The entire variable domain, with the rest obtained from reference TRBV28 and TRBJ1-1, is as follows: DVKVTQSSRYLVKRTGEKVFLECVQDMDHENMFWYRQDPGLGLRLIYFSYDVKMKEKGDIPEGYSVSREKKERFSLILESASTNQTSMYLCASSGWGQATGRAEAFFGQGTRLTVV.

The V gene is TRBV19, the J gene TRBJ1-2, with 9 nucleotides matching TRBD1. CDR1 is LNHDA and CDR2 is SQIVND in the germline V gene (reference sequence). The CDR3 loop spans 15 amino acids. Trimming cost V 4 bases and J 5 bases; bases outside gene matches: 8. CDR3 in DNA: TGTGCCAGTAGTACCTCCGGGACAGGGCTTTATGGCTACACCTTC. Residues: CASSTSGTGLYGYTF.

This clone appeared once. CDR3: CASSTQGQGQETQYF. The CDR3 DNA follows: TGTGCCAGCAGCACACAGGGACAGGGCCAAGAGACCCAGTACTTC. This chain uses TRBV7-2 with TRBJ2-5; 9 nucleotides agree with TRBD1. The CDR3 sequence is 15 residues long. The V segment lost 5 bases and the J segment 1 base; nucleotides outside the gene matches: 5. In germline, CDR1 is SGHTA, CDR2 FQGNSA.

DNA of the CDR3: TGTGCCAGCAGTGAAGGGTCTGGAAACACCATATATTTT. Residues: CASSEGSGNTIYF. The rearrangement links TRBV25-1 to TRBJ1-3; D not resolved. With 2 bases removed from V and 1 base from J, the gap between germline ends came to 3 bases. The germline CDR1 and CDR2 sequences are MGHDK and SYGVNS. The CDR3 is 13 residues long.

The chain carries TRBV7-2 and TRBJ1-6, with no clear D. CDR1 is SGHTA and CDR2 is FQGNSA in the germline V gene. The CDR3 consists of 17 residues. The V and J ends lost 5 bases and 9 bases respectively, with 23 bases between them. The CDR3 nucleotides are TGTGCCAGCAGCCCCCCCCCGCGACTTTCCATCCCTTCACCCCTCCACTTT. Amino acid sequence: CASSPPPRLSIPSPLHF.

This clone was seen just once. The genes are TRBV5-1 and TRBJ2-5; 9 bases match TRBD2. This CDR3 is 17 amino acids long. V lost 5 bases to trimming and J lost 5 bases; unmatched junction nucleotides: 16. From germline, CDR1 is SGHRS and CDR2 YFSETQ. In DNA form, the CDR3 reads TGCGCCAGCAGGGCGAATGCGGGCGGGGGGGCCGTGGAGACCCAGTACTTC. It is translated as CASRANAGGGAVETQYF. Variable domain in full (rest from reference TRBV5-1 and TRBJ2-5): KAGVTQTPRYLIKTRGQQVTLSCSPISGHRSVSWYQQTPGQGLQFLFEYFSETQRNKGNFPGRFSGRQFSNSRSEMNVSTLELGDSALYLCASRANAGGGAVETQYFGPGTRLLVL.

The V call is TRBV5-1, the J call TRBJ1-4; perhaps TRBD1 as D (6 bases). Trimming shortened V by 3 bases and J by 3 bases, and 9 bases separated the two germline ends. The CDR3 length is 14 residues. Germline lookup yields CDR1 SGHRS and CDR2 YFSETQ. The CDR3 sequence: CASSSQGSNEKLFF. The CDR3 region has the DNA TGCGCCAGCAGCTCACAGGGTTCTAATGAAAAACTGTTTTTT.

This sequence joins TRBV2 and TRBJ2-5; D ambiguous. The CDR3 has 11 amino acids. From germline, CDR1 is SNHLY and CDR2 FYNNEI. The germline V and J ends were trimmed by 6 bases and 5 bases, with 7 bases remaining between them. In DNA, the CDR3 is TGTGCCAGCAGATACGCCGAGACCCAGTACTTC. The encoded protein is CASRYAETQYF.

The chain couples TRBV23-1 to TRBJ1-5; the D gene is possibly TRBD1 (6 bases). TRBV23-1 belongs to the ORF category, with a function that is uncertain. CDR3 size: 16 residues. Trimming pared 3 bases from V and 8 bases from J, leaving 20 bases between. CDR3 nucleotides: TGCGCCAGCAGTCAGACCGGGACACATTACCGGGAGCCCCAGCATTTT. Protein sequence: CASSQTGTHYREPQHF.

J is TRBJ2-3 and V is TRBV10-3; D is undetermined. CDR1 and CDR2 from the germline V gene are ENHRY and SYGVKD. V was clipped by 2 bases and J by 2 bases, with 8 bases between them. The CDR3 runs 14 residues. CDR3 nucleotide sequence: TGTGCCATCAGTGAGACCCCTGACACAGATACGCAGTATTTT. It encodes CAISETPDTDTQYF.

This sequence joins TRBV4-3 and TRBJ2-3; perhaps D is TRBD1 or TRBD2 (6 bases each). Germline values: CDR1 LGHNA, CDR2 YSLEER. CDR3 length: 13 amino acids. V lost 2 bases and J lost 5, with 8 bases in between. CDR3 sequence: CASSQRGRDTQYF. The CDR3 DNA reads TGCGCCAGCAGCCAACGGGGGCGAGATACGCAGTATTTT.

This chain links TRBV14 with TRBJ1-2; TRBD1 agrees at 8 bases. After removal of 4 bases from V and 8 bases from J, the junction contained 9 bases not matched to a gene. This CDR3 is built from 14 residues. Germline V gene lookup returns CDR1 SGHDN and CDR2 FVKESK. The CDR3 sequence: CASSLSGGARGYTF. CDR3 nucleotide sequence: TGTGCCAGCAGCCTTTCAGGGGGCGCGAGGGGCTACACCTTC.

The chain uses TRBV19 and TRBJ1-1; D not resolved. The V and J ends lost 3 bases and 2 bases respectively, with 16 bases between them. CDR1 and CDR2 from the germline V gene are LNHDA and SQIVND (reference sequence). The CDR3 runs 16 residues. CDR3 bases: TGTGCCAGTAGTATCGTGCGGGCTCTCAGAAACACTGAAGCTTTCTTT. Translating gives CASSIVRALRNTEAFF.

V is TRBV25-1 and J is TRBJ1-1; TRBD1 matches at 8 bases. Germline lookup yields CDR1 MGHDK and CDR2 SYGVNS. V was clipped by 4 bases and J by 2 bases; unmatched bases: 9. The CDR3 length is 16 residues. CDR3 in amino acids: CASSGFQTGANTEAFF. DNA of the CDR3: TGTGCCAGCAGTGGGTTTCAGACAGGGGCCAACACTGAAGCTTTCTTT.

The CDR3 here is CASSGYNEQFF. The DNA for the CDR3 is TGTGCCAGCAGCGGCTACAATGAGCAGTTCTTC. This chain connects TRBV9 to TRBJ2-1; D not resolved. Germline CDR1 reads SGDLS; CDR2 reads YYNGEE. V dropped 3 bases and J dropped 3 bases, with 1 base sitting between them. This CDR3 contains 11 residues.

This rearrangement joins TRBV4-2 to TRBJ2-3, with TRBD2 matching over 7 bases. The V gene's germline CDR1 is LGHNA and CDR2 YNFKEQ. The CDR3 runs to 16 residues. J was trimmed by 4 bases and V by 4 bases; bases with no gene match: 11. The CDR3: CASSPSQAGRADTQYF. The CDR3 region has the DNA TGTGCCAGCAGCCCTTCCCAGGCGGGGAGGGCAGATACGCAGTATTTT.

This chain connects TRBV7-9 to TRBJ1-4, with 7 bases aligning to TRBD1. This CDR3 comprises 15 residues. CDR1 is SEHNR and CDR2 is FQNEAQ in the germline V gene (reference sequence). With 4 bases clipped from V and 8 bases from J, the junction kept 10 bases outside the gene matches. CDR3 amino acids: CASSSRGAGGEKLFF. As DNA, the CDR3 is TGTGCCAGCAGCTCCAGGGGGGCAGGCGGCGAAAAACTGTTTTTT.

The rearrangement uses TRBV18 and TRBJ1-3; D uncertain. Trimming cost V 3 bases and J 1 base, with 13 bases left between them. Germline-derived CDR1 and CDR2 are KGHSH and LQKENI. This CDR3 spans 16 amino acids. As DNA, the CDR3 is TGTGCCAGCTCACCTTCAGAGTTGGGGTCTGGAAACACCATATATTTT. Protein sequence: CASSPSELGSGNTIYF.